Listed here is a single TCR beta chain. The germline CDR1 and CDR2 sequences are LGHNA and YSLEER. The V end lost 2 bases, the J end lost 0 bases, and 5 bases lay between the germline ends. The CDR3 contains 14 residues. This specimen belongs to a study of control samples from healthy donors and cancer patients. The data were produced by immunoSEQ multiplex PCR, yet TCRdb's version contains in-frame clones alone and is incomplete. This table has more than 25,000 clones, roughly 94% appearing once. Input material: blood. The chain combines TRBV4-3 with TRBJ1-5; D unclear. This clonotype was obtained from a man between 60 and 70 years old in good health. The CDR3 sequence: CASSQQTSNQPQHF. In DNA form, the CDR3 reads TGCGCCAGCAGCCAACAGACTAGCAATCAGCCCCAGCATTTT.